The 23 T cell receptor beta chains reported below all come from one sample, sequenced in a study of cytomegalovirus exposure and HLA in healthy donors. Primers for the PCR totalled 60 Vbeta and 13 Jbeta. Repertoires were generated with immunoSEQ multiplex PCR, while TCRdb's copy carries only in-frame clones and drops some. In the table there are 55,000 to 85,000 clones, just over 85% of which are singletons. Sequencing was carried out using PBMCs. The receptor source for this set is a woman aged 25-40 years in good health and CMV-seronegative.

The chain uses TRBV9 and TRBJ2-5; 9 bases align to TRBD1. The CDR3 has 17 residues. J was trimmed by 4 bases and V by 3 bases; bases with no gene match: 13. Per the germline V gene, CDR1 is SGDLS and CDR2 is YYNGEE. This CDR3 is CASSAPPEDRGSETQYF. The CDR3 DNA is TGTGCCAGCAGCGCCCCACCAGAGGACAGGGGTTCAGAGACCCAGTACTTC.

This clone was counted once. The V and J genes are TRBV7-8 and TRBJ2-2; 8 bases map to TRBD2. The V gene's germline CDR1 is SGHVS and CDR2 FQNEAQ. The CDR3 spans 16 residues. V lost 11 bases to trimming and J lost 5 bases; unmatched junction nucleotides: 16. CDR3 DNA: TGTGCCGGGAGCACTCTAGCGGGCTATGGAACCGGGGAGCTGTTTTTT. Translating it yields CAGSTLAGYGTGELFF.

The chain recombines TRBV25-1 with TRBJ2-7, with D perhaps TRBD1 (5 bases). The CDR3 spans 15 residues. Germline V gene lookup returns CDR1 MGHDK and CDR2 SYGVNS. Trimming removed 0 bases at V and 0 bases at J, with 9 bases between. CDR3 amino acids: CASSEYVGVSYEQYF. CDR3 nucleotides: TGTGCCAGCAGTGAATATGTAGGGGTCTCCTACGAGCAGTACTTC.

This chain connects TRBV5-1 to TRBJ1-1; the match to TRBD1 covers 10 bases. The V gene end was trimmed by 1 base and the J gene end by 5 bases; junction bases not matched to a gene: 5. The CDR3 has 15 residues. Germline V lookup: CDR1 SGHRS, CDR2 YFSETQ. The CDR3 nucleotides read TGCGCCAGCAGCTTGAACAGGGACAGGGGAACTGAAGCTTTCTTT. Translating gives CASSLNRDRGTEAFF.

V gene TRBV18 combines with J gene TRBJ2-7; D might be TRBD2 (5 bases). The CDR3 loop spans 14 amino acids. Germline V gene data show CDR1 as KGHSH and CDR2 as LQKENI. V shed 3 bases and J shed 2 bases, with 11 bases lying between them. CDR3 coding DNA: TGTGCCAGCTCACCGCCCTCCGGGACCTACGAGCAGTACTTC. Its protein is CASSPPSGTYEQYF.

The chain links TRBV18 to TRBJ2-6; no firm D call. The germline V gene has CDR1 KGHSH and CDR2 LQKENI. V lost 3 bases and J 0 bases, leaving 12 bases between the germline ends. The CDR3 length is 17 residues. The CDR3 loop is CASSPGQASSGANVLTF. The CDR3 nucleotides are TGTGCCAGCTCACCCGGTCAGGCGAGCTCTGGGGCCAACGTCCTGACTTTC.

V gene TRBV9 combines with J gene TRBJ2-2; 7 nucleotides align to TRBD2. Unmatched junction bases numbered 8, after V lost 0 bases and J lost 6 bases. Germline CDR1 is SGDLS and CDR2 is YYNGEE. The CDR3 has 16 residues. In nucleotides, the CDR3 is TGTGCCAGCAGCGTAGACTCCGGGGGAGGGCCCGGGGAGCTGTTTTTT. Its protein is CASSVDSGGGPGELFF.

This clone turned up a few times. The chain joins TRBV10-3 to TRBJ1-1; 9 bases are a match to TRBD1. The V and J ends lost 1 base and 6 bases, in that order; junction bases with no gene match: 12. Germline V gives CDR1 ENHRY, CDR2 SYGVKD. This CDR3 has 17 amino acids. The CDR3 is CAISEFKGTGIGAEAFF. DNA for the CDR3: TGTGCCATCAGTGAGTTTAAAGGGACAGGGATCGGCGCTGAAGCTTTCTTT.

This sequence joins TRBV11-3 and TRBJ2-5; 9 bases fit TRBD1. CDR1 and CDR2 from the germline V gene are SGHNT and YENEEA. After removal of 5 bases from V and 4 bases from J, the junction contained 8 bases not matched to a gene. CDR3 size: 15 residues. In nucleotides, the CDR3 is TGTGCCAGCAGCACAGGACAGGGGTCGAGAGAGACCCAGTACTTC. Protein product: CASSTGQGSRETQYF. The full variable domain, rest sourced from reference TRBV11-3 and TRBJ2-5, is EAGVVQSPRYKIIEKKQPVAFWCNPISGHNTLYWYLQNLGQGPELLIRYENEEAVDDSQLPKDRFSAERLKGVDSTLKIQPAELGDSAVYLCASSTGQGSRETQYFGPGTRLLVL.

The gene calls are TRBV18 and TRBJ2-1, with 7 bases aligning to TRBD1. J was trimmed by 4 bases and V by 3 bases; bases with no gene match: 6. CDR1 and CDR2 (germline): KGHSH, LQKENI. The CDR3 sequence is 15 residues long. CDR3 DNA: TGTGCCAGCTCACCCGGGACAGCGTTATACAATGAGCAGTTCTTC. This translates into CASSPGTALYNEQFF.

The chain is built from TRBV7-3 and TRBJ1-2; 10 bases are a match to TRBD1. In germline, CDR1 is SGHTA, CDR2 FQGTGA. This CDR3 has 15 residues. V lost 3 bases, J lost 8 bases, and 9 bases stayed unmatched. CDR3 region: CASSFLRQGARGYTF. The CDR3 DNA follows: TGTGCCAGCAGCTTCCTGCGACAGGGGGCAAGGGGCTACACCTTC.

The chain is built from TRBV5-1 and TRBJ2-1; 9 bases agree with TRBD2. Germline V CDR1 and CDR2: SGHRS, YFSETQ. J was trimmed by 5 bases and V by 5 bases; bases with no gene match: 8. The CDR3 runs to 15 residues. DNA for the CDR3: TGCGCCAGCAGTAAGCGGCTAGCGGGAAACAATGAGCAGTTCTTC. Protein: CASSKRLAGNNEQFF.

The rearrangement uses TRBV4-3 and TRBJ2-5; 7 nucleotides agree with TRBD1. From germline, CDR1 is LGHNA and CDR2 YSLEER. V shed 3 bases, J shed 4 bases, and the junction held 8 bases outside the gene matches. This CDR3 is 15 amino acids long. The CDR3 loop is CASSHGDRVRETQYF. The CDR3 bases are TGCGCCAGCAGCCATGGAGACAGGGTGAGAGAGACCCAGTACTTC.

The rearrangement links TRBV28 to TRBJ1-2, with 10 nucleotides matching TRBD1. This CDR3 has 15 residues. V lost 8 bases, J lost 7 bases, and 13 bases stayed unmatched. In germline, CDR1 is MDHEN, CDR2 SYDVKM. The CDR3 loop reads CASQTGGQGNCGYTF. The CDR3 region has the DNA TGTGCCAGCCAGACTGGGGGACAGGGGAATTGTGGCTACACCTTC.

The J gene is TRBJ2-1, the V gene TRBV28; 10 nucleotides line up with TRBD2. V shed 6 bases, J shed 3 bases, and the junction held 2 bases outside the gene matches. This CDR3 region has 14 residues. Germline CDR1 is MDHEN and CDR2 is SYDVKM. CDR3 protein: CASRGTSVYNEQFF. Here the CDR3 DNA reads TGTGCCAGCAGGGGGACTAGCGTCTACAATGAGCAGTTCTTC.

Written as DNA, the CDR3 is TGTGCCAGCAGTTACCTAGGCGGCTATGAAGCTTTCTTT. This sequence encodes CASSYLGGYEAFF. The V gene is TRBV7-2, the J gene TRBJ1-1; D unresolved. This CDR3 has 13 residues. Looked up from germline, CDR1 is SGHTA and CDR2 is FQGNSA. V lost 6 bases to trimming and J lost 7 bases, with 15 bases between them.

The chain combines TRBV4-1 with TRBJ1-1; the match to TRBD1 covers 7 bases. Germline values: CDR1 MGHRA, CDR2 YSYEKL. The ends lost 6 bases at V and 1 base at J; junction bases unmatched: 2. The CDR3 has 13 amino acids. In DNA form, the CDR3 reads TGCGCCAGCAGGGGACAGACGAACACTGAAGCTTTCTTT. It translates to CASRGQTNTEAFF.

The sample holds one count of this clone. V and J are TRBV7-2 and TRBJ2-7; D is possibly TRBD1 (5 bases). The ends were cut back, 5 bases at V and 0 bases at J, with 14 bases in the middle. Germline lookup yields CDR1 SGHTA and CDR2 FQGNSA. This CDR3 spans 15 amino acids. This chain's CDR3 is CASSQGQGSSYEQYF. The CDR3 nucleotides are TGTGCCAGCAGCCAAGGGCAGGGAAGCTCCTACGAGCAGTACTTC.

The CDR3 sequence is CAVQGGNTEAFF. The DNA of the CDR3 is TGTGCCGTACAGGGGGGGAACACTGAAGCTTTCTTT. The V and J genes are TRBV30 and TRBJ1-1, with TRBD1 identical over 8 bases. V gave up 8 bases and J gave up 1 base; unmatched junction bases: 3. The CDR3 length is 12 residues. CDR1 and CDR2 (germline): GTSNPN, SVGIG (reference sequence).

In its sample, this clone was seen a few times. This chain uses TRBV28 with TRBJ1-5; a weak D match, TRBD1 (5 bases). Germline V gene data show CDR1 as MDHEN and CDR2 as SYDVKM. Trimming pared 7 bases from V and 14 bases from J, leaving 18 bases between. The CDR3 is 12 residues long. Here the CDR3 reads CASNLVTDPKHF. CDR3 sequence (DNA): TGTGCCAGCAACCTAGTGACAGATCCCAAGCATTTT.

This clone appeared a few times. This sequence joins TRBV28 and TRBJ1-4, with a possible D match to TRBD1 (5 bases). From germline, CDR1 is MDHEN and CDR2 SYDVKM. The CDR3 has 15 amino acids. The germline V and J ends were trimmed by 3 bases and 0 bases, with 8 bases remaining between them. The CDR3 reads CASSFGGATNEKLFF. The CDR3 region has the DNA TGTGCCAGCAGTTTTGGGGGGGCAACTAATGAAAAACTGTTTTTT.

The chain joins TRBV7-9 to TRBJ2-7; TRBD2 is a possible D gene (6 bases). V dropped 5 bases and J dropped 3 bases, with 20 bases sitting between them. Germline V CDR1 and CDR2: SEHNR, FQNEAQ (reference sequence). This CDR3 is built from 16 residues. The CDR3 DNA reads TGTGCCAGCAGCCCCCGTGGGGGAGGACCGTACTACGAGCAGTACTTC. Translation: CASSPRGGGPYYEQYF.

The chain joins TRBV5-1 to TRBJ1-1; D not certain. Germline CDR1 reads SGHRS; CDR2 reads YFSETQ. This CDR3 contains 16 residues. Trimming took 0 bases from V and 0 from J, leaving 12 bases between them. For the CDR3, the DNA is TGCGCCAGCAGCTTGGGTCCAGTTTCGATGAACACTGAAGCTTTCTTT. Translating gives CASSLGPVSMNTEAFF.